These 18 T cell receptor beta chains originate from one sample sequenced in a study of shared clonotypes between healthy human individuals. Generated by immunoSEQ multiplex PCR, the TCRdb table keeps only in-frame clones and is missing some. The table has roughly 1.5 million clones, under 99% seen once. Sequencing was performed on naive CD4+ T cells sorted from blood. Noted subset: CD45RA+ positively selected. Receptor source: a man younger than 45 in good health.

The sample holds one count of this clone. The genes are TRBV13 and TRBJ1-5; D may be TRBD1 (6 bases). Trimming pared 2 bases from V and 2 bases from J, leaving 13 bases between. CDR1 is PRHDT and CDR2 is FYEKMQ in the germline V gene (reference sequence). This CDR3 region has 16 residues. The CDR3 is CASSLRTGSGNQPQHF. The CDR3 DNA follows: TGTGCCAGCAGCTTAAGAACAGGGAGTGGCAATCAGCCCCAGCATTTT.

The count of this clone is one. Other DNA variants within this sample encode the same CDR3. V and J are TRBV20-1 and TRBJ2-3; D not resolved. The V end lost 5 bases, the J end lost 5 bases, and 8 bases lay between the germline ends. There are 11 residues in the CDR3. Germline V gene lookup returns CDR1 DFQATT and CDR2 SNEGSKA (reference sequence). The DNA of the CDR3 is TGCAGTGCTTTGCGAGGAGATACGCAGTATTTT. The encoded protein is CSALRGDTQYF.

The chain couples TRBV27 to TRBJ1-4; D is unresolved. Trimming removed 3 bases from V and 12 bases from J, with 11 bases in between. CDR3 length: 12 residues. CDR1 and CDR2 from the germline V gene are MNHEY and SMNVEV (reference sequence). The CDR3 nucleotides are TGTGCCAGCAGTTTCCTCCGGGGTCAACTGTTTTTT. It yields the protein CASSFLRGQLFF.

V usage is TRBV6-5 and J usage is TRBJ1-2; 9 bases are a match to TRBD1. CDR1 MNHEY and CDR2 SVGAGI come from the germline V gene. The CDR3 consists of 15 residues. The ends lost 0 bases at V and 8 bases at J; junction bases unmatched: 7. The CDR3 coding sequence is TGTGCCAGCAGTTACTCCGGGACAGGGTACGGCGGCTACACCTTC. It translates to CASSYSGTGYGGYTF.

V and J are TRBV5-4 and TRBJ1-1, with a tentative D call TRBD1 (6 bases). Trimming removed 6 bases from V and 5 bases from J, with 20 bases in between. The CDR3 runs 15 residues. Germline V gives CDR1 SGHNT, CDR2 YYREEE (reference sequence). CDR3 region: CASIRANDRRTEAFF. CDR3 nucleotides: TGTGCCAGCATCCGAGCAAACGACAGGAGGACTGAAGCTTTCTTT.

V gene TRBV11-3 combines with J gene TRBJ2-2; no definite D call. Trimming pared 1 base from V and 4 bases from J, leaving 7 bases between. The germline V gene encodes CDR1 SGHNT and CDR2 YENEEA. The CDR3 has 14 residues. CDR3 coding DNA: TGTGCCAGCAGCTTAGCGGGTGGCACCGGGGAGCTGTTTTTT. Its protein product is CASSLAGGTGELFF.

V usage is TRBV6-1 and J usage is TRBJ2-7, with 9 positions matching TRBD1. This CDR3 comprises 14 residues. The trim removed 4 bases at V and 5 bases at J, leaving 6 bases unmatched. Germline loops: CDR1 MNHNS, CDR2 SASEGT. The CDR3 nucleotides are TGTGCCAGCAGTGCTTTACAGGGGGCAAACGAGCAGTACTTC. Its protein product is CASSALQGANEQYF.

This rearrangement joins TRBV29-1 to TRBJ2-3; possibly TRBD1 for D (6 bases). The V end lost 6 bases, the J end lost 0 bases, and 10 bases lay between the germline ends. This CDR3 is 13 amino acids long. Germline loops: CDR1 SQVTM, CDR2 ANQGSEA. The DNA of the CDR3 is TGCAGCGTCCTTGGACAGAGCACAGATACGCAGTATTTT. Translation gives CSVLGQSTDTQYF.

The gene calls are TRBV28 and TRBJ2-1; 10 bases align to TRBD2. The length of the CDR3 is 18 residues. CDR1 and CDR2 (germline): MDHEN, SYDVKM. The V segment lost 7 bases and the J segment 5 bases; nucleotides outside the gene matches: 17. DNA for the CDR3: TGTGCCAGCACCGAAGCCCCGCTAGCGGGAGTCGATAACAATGAGCAGTTCTTC. This sequence encodes CASTEAPLAGVDNNEQFF.

The chain couples TRBV15 to TRBJ2-1, with D unclear. CDR3 size: 12 residues. Trimming removed 3 bases at V and 9 bases at J, with 9 bases between. Germline V lookup: CDR1 LNHNV, CDR2 YYDKDF (reference sequence). The CDR3 bases are TGTGCCACCAGCAGTGAGCTTCCTGAGCAGTTCTTC. This gives the protein CATSSELPEQFF. The entire variable domain, with the rest obtained from reference TRBV15 and TRBJ2-1, is as follows: DAMVIQNPRYQVTQFGKPVTLSCSQTLNHNVMYWYQQKSSQAPKLLFHYYDKDFNNEADTPDNFQSRRPNTSFCFLDIRSPGLGDTAMYLCATSSELPEQFFGPGTRLTVL.

J is TRBJ2-6 and V is TRBV28; weak D call: TRBD2 (5 bases). This CDR3 has 20 amino acids. V shed 2 bases and J shed 0 bases, with 20 bases lying between them. Per the germline V gene, CDR1 is MDHEN and CDR2 is SYDVKM. The CDR3 is CASSLVFGVPTGSGANVLTF. In nucleotides, the CDR3 is TGTGCCAGCAGTTTAGTATTCGGGGTTCCAACCGGCTCTGGGGCCAACGTCCTGACTTTC.

The chain employs TRBV5-3 and TRBJ1-2; 12 nucleotides agree with TRBD1. TRBV5-3 is an open reading frame whose function is uncertain. J gave up 8 bases and V 4 bases, and 6 bases lay outside the gene matches. This CDR3 has 14 amino acids. The CDR3 sequence: CARSDRDRGRGYTF. The CDR3, as DNA: TGTGCCAGAAGCGACCGGGACAGGGGGCGGGGCTACACCTTC.

The V gene is TRBV7-2, the J gene TRBJ2-5; D is possibly TRBD1 or TRBD2 (6 bases each). Trimming cost V 0 bases and J 4 bases, with 12 bases left between them. CDR3 length: 15 amino acids. Germline CDR1 and CDR2: SGHTA and FQGNSA. CDR3 sequence (DNA): TGTGCCAGCAGCTTAGCGCGGGGCAGGGGAGAGACCCAGTACTTC. Protein sequence: CASSLARGRGETQYF.

The chain couples TRBV7-9 to TRBJ1-4; tentatively, D is TRBD1 (5 bases). The V and J ends lost 8 bases and 0 bases respectively, with 13 bases between them. CDR1 is SEHNR, CDR2 FQNEAQ, per germline (reference sequence). The CDR3 runs to 15 residues. CDR3 DNA: TGTGCCAGCGTCGGACAAACAGCAACTAATGAAAAACTGTTTTTT. Amino acids: CASVGQTATNEKLFF.

This chain connects TRBV5-5 to TRBJ2-7; perhaps TRBD1 as D (6 bases). Germline values: CDR1 SGHKS, CDR2 YYEKEE (reference sequence). The CDR3 extends over 15 amino acids. The V end was cut by 0 bases, the J end by 0 bases, with 10 bases between. CDR3 sequence: CASSLEQGPSYEQYF. The CDR3 DNA reads TGTGCCAGCAGCTTGGAGCAGGGGCCCTCCTACGAGCAGTACTTC.

The V gene is TRBV7-9, the J gene TRBJ2-3; 10 bases agree with TRBD2. Germline assignment: CDR1 SEHNR and CDR2 FQNEAQ (reference sequence). This CDR3 has 18 amino acids. Trimming cost V 2 bases and J 1 base; bases outside gene matches: 9. The CDR3, as DNA: TGTGCCAGCAGCTTAAAGGGGAGCGGGAGGGCCCGCACAGATACGCAGTATTTT. Translation gives CASSLKGSGRARTDTQYF.

This clone was seen once. The chain recombines TRBV6-6 with TRBJ1-4; D is perhaps TRBD1 (5 bases). Trimming left V 6 bases short and J 3 bases short, with 17 bases between. The CDR3 totals 16 residues. Germline-derived CDR1 and CDR2 are MNHNY and SVGAGI (reference sequence). The CDR3 nucleotides are TGTGCCAGCAGAACGGGGCCCCGGGGCCCTAATGAAAAACTGTTTTTT. It encodes CASRTGPRGPNEKLFF.

This chain joins TRBV15 and TRBJ2-3; 10 nucleotides agree with TRBD2. Germline V gives CDR1 LNHNV, CDR2 YYDKDF (reference sequence). The junction had 16 bases not matched to a gene; V was cut back by 8 bases and J by 5 bases. The CDR3 is 17 amino acids. CDR3 bases: TGTGCCACCGACTTGGGGAGCGGGAGGGCAGGAGTAGATACGCAGTATTTT. It is translated as CATDLGSGRAGVDTQYF.